The table lists the clone carrying this TCR beta chain with a few counts. Its target is unknown. Primers used in a second PCR of roughly 6 to 11 cycles were a sample-barcoded 5' primer and a J-beta primer mix. A single record per CDR3 protein comes from TCRdb applying MiXCR to the 5' RACE reads. The sample contains 800,000 to 900,000 distinct CDR3 sequences, 62% of which appear only once. The data belong to a study of blood T cells in healthy people across ages. Study-level findings and limits: Naive and antigen-experienced cells were not separated, limiting conclusive comparison.

Per germline, CDR1 SGHTA and CDR2 FQGNSA. This CDR3 spans 12 amino acids. The ends were cut back, 5 bases at V and 5 bases at J, with 10 bases in the middle. The source of this sequence is a man younger than 45 in good health. The genes are TRBV7-2 and TRBJ2-7; D is unresolved. The sample consisted of blood. CDR3 sequence: CASSPTWNEQYF. The CDR3 DNA reads TGTGCCAGCAGCCCCACGTGGAACGAGCAGTACTTC.